Following are 32 T cell receptor beta chains from one sample sequenced in a study of PD-1 blockade in classical Hodgkin lymphoma. After autologous stem cell transplantation all patients relapsed, and prior brentuximab vedotin exposure differed between cohorts. Assay: immunoSEQ multiplex PCR; the TCRdb copy retains only in-frame clones and omits some. The table records around 65,000 clones, more than 70% of them present only once. Material: peripheral blood mononuclear cells (PBMCs), obtained at baseline. Receptor source: a human donor with classical Hodgkin lymphoma.

This rearrangement joins TRBV19 to TRBJ1-5, with TRBD1 matching 8 bases. The CDR3 covers 16 residues. V lost 6 bases and J lost 2; bases outside the gene matches: 9. CDR1 and CDR2 (germline): LNHDA, SQIVND (reference sequence). For the CDR3, the DNA is TGTGCCAGTAGGAACGAGGTGGGACAGGGCAATCAGCCCCAGCATTTT. As protein: CASRNEVGQGNQPQHF. Using reference TRBV19 and TRBJ1-5 for the parts outside the CDR3, the full variable domain is DGGITQSPKYLFRKEGQNVTLSCEQNLNHDAMYWYRQDPGQGLRLIYYSQIVNDFQKGDIAEGYSVSREKKESFPLTVTSAQKNPTAFYLCASRNEVGQGNQPQHFGDGTRLSIL.

The chain joins TRBV25-1 to TRBJ2-5, with D unresolved. Germline loops: CDR1 MGHDK, CDR2 SYGVNS. Trimming stripped 6 bases from V and 1 base from J, with 9 bases between. This CDR3 region has 13 residues. As DNA, the CDR3 is TGTGCCAGCAGAGCTAATCTCCAAGAGACCCAGTACTTC. Translated: CASRANLQETQYF.

The J gene is TRBJ1-2, the V gene TRBV6-6, with TRBD1 matching 9 bases. After removal of 7 bases from V and 5 bases from J, the junction contained 8 bases not matched to a gene. The CDR3 sequence is 14 residues long. The germline V gene encodes CDR1 MNHNY and CDR2 SVGAGI (reference sequence). CDR3 amino acids: CASMGPGQGYGYTF. The DNA of the CDR3 is TGTGCCAGCATGGGGCCGGGACAGGGATATGGCTACACCTTC.

This clone has just a few counts. The chain couples TRBV13 to TRBJ1-1; no clear D. The CDR3 has 11 amino acids. Germline V gives CDR1 PRHDT, CDR2 FYEKMQ (reference sequence). Trimming took 5 bases from V and 8 from J, leaving 9 bases between them. The CDR3 DNA reads as TGTGCCAGCAGCCGAAACTCCGAAGCTTTCTTT. Translation gives CASSRNSEAFF.

V usage is TRBV7-8 and J usage is TRBJ2-2; tentative D call: TRBD2 (6 bases). V shed 5 bases and J shed 4 bases, with 17 bases lying between them. CDR3 length: 16 amino acids. The germline V gene has CDR1 SGHVS and CDR2 FQNEAQ. Written as DNA, the CDR3 is TGTGCCAGCAGCCACATCGGGGGTGGCGGCACCGGGGAGCTGTTTTTT. Protein sequence: CASSHIGGGGTGELFF.

The chain recombines TRBV6-6 with TRBJ2-7; D uncertain. Trimming pared 4 bases from V and 4 bases from J, leaving 8 bases between. Germline CDR1 is MNHNY and CDR2 is SVGAGI (reference sequence). The CDR3 spans 12 residues. CDR3 region: CASSSPNYEQYF. In DNA, the CDR3 is TGTGCCAGCAGTTCCCCTAATTACGAGCAGTACTTC.

CDR3 amino acids: CASSEEPVGYGYTF. CDR3 bases: TGTGCCAGCAGTGAAGAACCGGTGGGCTATGGCTACACCTTC. The rearrangement joins TRBV2 to TRBJ1-2; no clear D. This CDR3 contains 14 residues. V lost 1 base and J lost 4, with 10 bases in between. The germline V gene encodes CDR1 SNHLY and CDR2 FYNNEI.

This rearrangement joins TRBV30 to TRBJ1-3; 9 nucleotides align to TRBD1. CDR3 length: 14 residues. Germline CDR1 is GTSNPN and CDR2 is SVGIG (reference sequence). V was pared by 4 bases and J by 7 bases, with 8 bases of the junction left unmatched. CDR3 coding DNA: TGTGCCTGGACTAGGACAGGGGAGGGCAACACCATATATTTT. Residues: CAWTRTGEGNTIYF.

This chain connects TRBV29-1 to TRBJ2-7; the D call may be TRBD1 or TRBD2 (5 bases each). CDR1 and CDR2 (germline): SQVTM, ANQGSEA. The CDR3 has 11 amino acids. V gave up 4 bases and J gave up 6 bases, with 10 bases separating them. This chain's CDR3 is CSVGGIGEQYF. The CDR3 DNA reads TGCAGCGTTGGGGGGATCGGCGAGCAGTACTTC.

V and J are TRBV11-2 and TRBJ1-1; TRBD1 is a possible D gene (5 bases). Germline CDR1 reads SGHAT; CDR2 reads FQNNGV. V lost 2 bases and J lost 3, with 16 bases in between. The CDR3 sequence is 16 residues long. CDR3 protein: CASSLRHYRPDTEAFF. The DNA for the CDR3 is TGTGCCAGCAGCTTACGTCACTACAGGCCGGACACTGAAGCTTTCTTT. Looking up the rest from reference TRBV11-2 and TRBJ1-1 gives the full variable domain: EAGVAQSPRYKIIEKRQSVAFWCNPISGHATLYWYQQILGQGPKLLIQFQNNGVVDDSQLPKDRFSAERLKGVDSTLKIQPAKLEDSAVYLCASSLRHYRPDTEAFFGQGTRLTVV.

This clone was seen a single time. The DNA of the CDR3 is TGTGCCAGCAGCTCCAGTAGCGAGCAGTACTTC. It specifies CASSSSSEQYF. This chain links TRBV5-4 with TRBJ2-7; D ambiguous. This CDR3 is 11 amino acids long. The germline V gene encodes CDR1 SGHNT and CDR2 YYREEE (reference sequence). The V end was cut by 3 bases, the J end by 6 bases, with 7 bases between.

The chain combines TRBV5-5 with TRBJ1-5; D perhaps matches TRBD1 (6 bases). Germline V lookup: CDR1 SGHKS, CDR2 YYEKEE (reference sequence). This CDR3 is 14 amino acids long. Trimming stripped 2 bases from V and 5 bases from J, with 11 bases between. The CDR3 DNA reads as TGTGCCAGCAGCTTTTGGGGGGCTCATCAGCCCCAGCATTTT. Translated: CASSFWGAHQPQHF.

J is TRBJ2-3 and V is TRBV9, with 13 bases that match TRBD2. The germline CDR1 and CDR2 sequences are SGDLS and YYNGEE. Unmatched junction bases numbered 4, after V lost 4 bases and J lost 5 bases. CDR3 length equals 15 residues. CDR3 DNA: TGTGCCAGCAGCCTTGGACTAGCGGGGGTAGATACGCAGTATTTT. Translating it yields CASSLGLAGVDTQYF.

This sequence joins TRBV7-3 and TRBJ1-1; perhaps TRBD1 as D (5 bases). Germline CDR1 and CDR2: SGHTA and FQGTGA. This CDR3 spans 15 amino acids. The V end lost 1 base, the J end lost 1 base, and 10 bases lay between the germline ends. The CDR3 spells CASSLMDGQNTEAFF. In DNA form, the CDR3 reads TGTGCCAGCAGCTTAATGGATGGACAGAACACTGAAGCTTTCTTT.

J is TRBJ1-1 and V is TRBV30; D may be TRBD1 (5 bases). The ends were cut back, 1 base at V and 0 bases at J, with 9 bases in the middle. There are 14 residues in the CDR3. Germline CDR1 GTSNPN, CDR2 SVGIG (reference sequence). The CDR3 here is CAWSAGYMNTEAFF. The CDR3 bases are TGTGCCTGGAGTGCAGGGTACATGAACACTGAAGCTTTCTTT.

The chain couples TRBV30 to TRBJ1-3, with 8 bases lining up with TRBD1. Germline CDR1 and CDR2: GTSNPN and SVGIG (reference sequence). CDR3 length equals 12 residues. The V segment lost 7 bases and the J segment 3 bases; nucleotides outside the gene matches: 2. The CDR3 DNA follows: TGTGCCTCTGACAGGGGTGGAAACACCATATATTTT. Translation gives CASDRGGNTIYF.

This clone occurred once. This chain links TRBV6-4 with TRBJ1-6, with D perhaps TRBD1 (6 bases). Trimming left V 7 bases short and J 14 bases short, with 21 bases between. Germline V lookup: CDR1 MRHNA, CDR2 SNTAGT. The CDR3 totals 14 residues. The chain's CDR3 is CASNPDRTPGALHF. CDR3 sequence (DNA): TGTGCCAGCAATCCCGACAGGACCCCTGGGGCCCTCCACTTT.

J is TRBJ2-7 and V is TRBV7-2, with D possibly being TRBD2 (6 bases). Per the germline V gene, CDR1 is SGHTA and CDR2 is FQGNSA. There are 13 residues in the CDR3. Trimming took off 5 bases at V and 5 bases at J, with 13 bases between the two ends. CDR3 protein: CASSPDGGHEQYF. Here the CDR3 DNA reads TGTGCCAGCAGCCCCGACGGAGGGCACGAGCAGTACTTC.

This clone was found a few times. The CDR3 nucleotides are TGTGCCAGCAGCCAGGGACAGGGGGCGCGGAATGAGCAGTTCTTC. Its protein is CASSQGQGARNEQFF. The J gene is TRBJ2-1, the V gene TRBV11-3; 12 bases line up with TRBD1. This CDR3 has 15 residues. In germline, CDR1 is SGHNT, CDR2 YENEEA. Unmatched junction bases numbered 6, after V lost 5 bases and J lost 7 bases.

The CDR3 sequence is CASSSSSATNEKLFF. CDR3 nucleotides: TGTGCCAGCAGCTCCTCAAGTGCAACTAATGAAAAACTGTTTTTT. The chain employs TRBV7-4 and TRBJ1-4; no firm D call. The ends were cut back, 4 bases at V and 0 bases at J, with 9 bases in the middle. The CDR3 consists of 15 residues. Germline V gene lookup returns CDR1 SGHVT and CDR2 SQSDAQ.

The V and J genes are TRBV5-8 and TRBJ2-7, with D uncertain. This CDR3 is built from 16 residues. In germline, CDR1 is SGHTS, CDR2 YDEGEE. V lost 0 bases and J lost 3, with 16 bases in between. This chain's CDR3 is CASSLARPLDLYEQYF. The DNA for the CDR3 is TGTGCCAGCAGCTTGGCGCGGCCTCTGGACCTCTACGAGCAGTACTTC.

The chain joins TRBV9 to TRBJ2-7; D is unclear. The CDR3 has 13 amino acids. The germline gives CDR1 SGDLS, CDR2 YYNGEE. Trimming took off 0 bases at V and 3 bases at J, with 7 bases between the two ends. Here the CDR3 DNA reads TGTGCCAGCAGCGTAGATCCCGGCTACGAGCAGTACTTC. Translated, it gives CASSVDPGYEQYF.

The chain recombines TRBV10-2 with TRBJ1-6; 8 bases are shared with TRBD1. V lost 6 bases and J lost 7; bases outside the gene matches: 5. The CDR3 covers 14 residues. The germline CDR1 and CDR2 sequences are WSHSY and SAAADI. CDR3 sequence: CASRRGQGNSPLHF. The CDR3 nucleotides read TGCGCCAGCAGACGCGGACAGGGAAATTCACCCCTCCACTTT.

This clone was observed a few times. Other DNA sequences in the same sample also yield this CDR3. This chain links TRBV30 with TRBJ1-5, with 8 bases identical to TRBD1. Germline V gene data show CDR1 as GTSNPN and CDR2 as SVGIG (reference sequence). This CDR3 is 14 amino acids long. V dropped 1 base and J dropped 4; count of bases not matched to a gene: 3. CDR3 protein: CAWSADRGNQPQHF. The CDR3 DNA reads as TGTGCCTGGAGTGCTGACAGGGGAAATCAGCCCCAGCATTTT.

This sequence joins TRBV30 and TRBJ2-1, with D maybe TRBD1 (6 bases). CDR1 and CDR2 from the germline V gene are GTSNPN and SVGIG (reference sequence). The germline V and J ends were trimmed by 0 bases and 8 bases, with 17 bases remaining between them. The CDR3 has 15 residues. The CDR3 sequence: CAWSVQGSYSDEQFF. In nucleotides, the CDR3 is TGTGCCTGGAGTGTACAGGGAAGTTATAGCGATGAGCAGTTCTTC. The full variable domain, with the rest looked up from reference TRBV30 and TRBJ2-1, is SQTIHQWPATLVQPVGSPLSLECTVEGTSNPNLYWYRQAAGRGLQLLFYSVGIGQISSEVPQNLSASRPQDRQFILSSKKLLLSDSGFYLCAWSVQGSYSDEQFFGPGTRLTVL.

DNA of the CDR3: TGTGCCAGCAGCTTAGATCCTCACCCGGGGGGGCCCCAGCATTTT. This codes for CASSLDPHPGGPQHF. The chain employs TRBV7-6 and TRBJ1-5; a possible D gene is TRBD1 (5 bases). The CDR3 runs 15 residues. CDR1 SGHVS and CDR2 FNYEAQ come from the germline V gene. V shed 1 base and J shed 9 bases, with 16 bases lying between them.

The chain carries TRBV7-2 and TRBJ1-2; D may be TRBD1 (5 bases). From germline, CDR1 is SGHTA and CDR2 FQGNSA. The CDR3 sequence is 13 residues long. V lost 5 bases, J lost 8 bases, and 15 bases lay in between. This CDR3 is CASSLSRGGGYTF. CDR3 sequence (DNA): TGTGCCAGCAGCCTGTCGAGGGGAGGCGGCTACACCTTC.

The V and J genes are TRBV6-1 and TRBJ2-7; D gene unclear. Germline V CDR1 and CDR2: MNHNS, SASEGT. V was pared by 0 bases and J by 3 bases, with 6 bases between. There are 13 residues in the CDR3. The CDR3 loop reads CASSEADGYEQYF. The CDR3 DNA is TGTGCCAGCAGTGAAGCAGACGGCTACGAGCAGTACTTC.

The chain combines TRBV2 with TRBJ2-7, with 9 bases aligning to TRBD2. With 4 bases clipped from V and 2 bases from J, the junction kept 6 bases outside the gene matches. This CDR3 comprises 15 residues. Germline assignment: CDR1 SNHLY and CDR2 FYNNEI. CDR3 bases: TGTGCCAGCAGTGCAGAGCGGGGGGTCCCCTACGAGCAGTACTTC. Its protein product is CASSAERGVPYEQYF.

V gene TRBV9 combines with J gene TRBJ1-1; D remains unclear. The CDR3 totals 12 residues. V was cut by 4 bases and J by 8 bases, with 12 bases left in between. Germline V lookup: CDR1 SGDLS, CDR2 YYNGEE. CDR3: CASSYGQSEAFF. CDR3 in DNA: TGTGCCAGCAGCTATGGTCAGTCCGAAGCTTTCTTT.

The chain has TRBV5-4 and TRBJ1-1; no definite D call. Germline values: CDR1 SGHNT, CDR2 YYREEE (reference sequence). This CDR3 comprises 15 residues. Trimming took 3 bases from V and 1 from J, leaving 13 bases between them. The CDR3 loop is CASSSGSHENTEAFF. DNA for the CDR3: TGTGCCAGCAGCTCAGGATCGCATGAGAACACTGAAGCTTTCTTT.

The V gene is TRBV30, the J gene TRBJ2-7; D remains unclear. The V gene lost 1 base and the J gene lost 0 bases, with 1 base spanning the gap. Germline values: CDR1 GTSNPN, CDR2 SVGIG (reference sequence). The CDR3 loop spans 11 amino acids. CDR3 nucleotides: TGTGCCTGGAGTGCCTCCTACGAGCAGTACTTC. Translating gives CAWSASYEQYF.